This T cell receptor beta chain was identified during a study of shared clonotypes between healthy human individuals. The study, taken as a whole, reports: The expectation was that sequencing depth would affect clonotype sharing among donors. Clonotypes which were not shared had lower generation probabilities than clonotypes that all four donors shared. Researchers sampled only blood; tissue repertoires likely differ.

The CDR3 is 14 residues long. V lost 4 bases and J lost 4; bases outside the gene matches: 6. Germline V gene data show CDR1 as MNHEY and CDR2 as SVGAGI. Turning to this clone: Its cognate antigen is unknown.

Assay execution proceeded at the deep level. Generated by immunoSEQ multiplex PCR, the TCRdb table keeps only in-frame clones and is missing some. Here the sample spans approximately 1.5 million clones, 95% to 99% being singletons. The TCR comes from a man under 40 in good health. The chain recombines TRBV6-5 with TRBJ1-2, with TRBD1 matching 7 bases. Sequenced sample: naive CD4+ T cells sorted from blood. As for subset: CD45RA+ positively selected. CDR3 bases: TGTGCCAGCAGTTGGACAGGACAAGGCTATGGCTACACCTTC. Translating gives CASSWTGQGYGYTF.